This T cell receptor (beta chain) appears in the sequencing data of a study of blood T cell repertoires in COVID-19. Study summary: COVID-19 samples collected from the United States, Italy and Spain covered acute and convalescent phases. PBMCs, B-cell-depleted T cells, or T cells provided the cDNA or gDNA that made up the material.

Original handling: Amplification with reference gene primers provided the estimates of nucleated cell counts. The method was immunoSEQ multiplex PCR; TCRdb's version includes in-frame clones alone and lacks a portion of them. V and J calls and clone size are given by that table; D and trimming were obtained from the DNA. This table holds approximately 250,000 clones, around 90% found once. Individuals drawn from 20 to 25 US areas were roughly 18 to 95 years old. The CDR3 has 13 amino acids. V lost 7 bases and J lost 4, with 8 bases in between. Germline V gives CDR1 MDHEN, CDR2 SYDVKM. This sequence joins TRBV28 and TRBJ1-6, with D possibly TRBD1 on 5 matching bases. The sample consisted of PBMCs or T cells enriched from blood (not recorded which). The source of this sequence is a woman in her twenties or thirties with acute COVID-19. CDR3 loop: CASTGMYNSPLHF. CDR3 DNA: TGTGCCAGCACAGGGATGTATAATTCACCCCTCCACTTT.